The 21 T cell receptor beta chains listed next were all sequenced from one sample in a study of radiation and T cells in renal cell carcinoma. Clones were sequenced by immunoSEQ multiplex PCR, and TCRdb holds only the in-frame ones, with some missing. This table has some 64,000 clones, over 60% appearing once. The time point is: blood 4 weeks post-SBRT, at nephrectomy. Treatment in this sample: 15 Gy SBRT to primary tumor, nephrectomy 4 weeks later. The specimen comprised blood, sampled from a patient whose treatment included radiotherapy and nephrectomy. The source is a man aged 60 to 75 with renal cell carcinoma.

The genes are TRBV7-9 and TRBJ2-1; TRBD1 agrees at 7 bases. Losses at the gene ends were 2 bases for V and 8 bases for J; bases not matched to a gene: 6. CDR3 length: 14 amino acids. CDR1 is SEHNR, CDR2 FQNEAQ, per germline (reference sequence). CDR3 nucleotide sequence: TGTGCCAGCAGCTTAAATCAAGGGGGCGATGAGCAGTTCTTC. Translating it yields CASSLNQGGDEQFF.

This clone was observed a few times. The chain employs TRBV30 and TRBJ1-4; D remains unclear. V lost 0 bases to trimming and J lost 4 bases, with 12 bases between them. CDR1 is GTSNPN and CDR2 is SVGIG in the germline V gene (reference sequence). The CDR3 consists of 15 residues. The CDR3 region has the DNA TGTGCCTGGAGTGTACCGGGGATGGGTAATGAAAAACTGTTTTTT. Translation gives CAWSVPGMGNEKLFF.

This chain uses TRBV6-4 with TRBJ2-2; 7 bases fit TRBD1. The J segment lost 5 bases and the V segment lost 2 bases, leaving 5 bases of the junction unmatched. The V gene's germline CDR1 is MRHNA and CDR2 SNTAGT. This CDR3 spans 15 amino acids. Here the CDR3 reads CASSDEGAGTGELFF. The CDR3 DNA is TGTGCCAGCAGTGACGAGGGGGCAGGTACCGGGGAGCTGTTTTTT.

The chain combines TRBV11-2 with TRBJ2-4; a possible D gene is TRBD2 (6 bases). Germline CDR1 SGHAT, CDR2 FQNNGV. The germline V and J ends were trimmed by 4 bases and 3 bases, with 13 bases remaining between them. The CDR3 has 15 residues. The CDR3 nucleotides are TGTGCCAGCAGCTCCGTGGGGGGTAACAAAAACATTCAGTACTTC. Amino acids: CASSSVGGNKNIQYF.

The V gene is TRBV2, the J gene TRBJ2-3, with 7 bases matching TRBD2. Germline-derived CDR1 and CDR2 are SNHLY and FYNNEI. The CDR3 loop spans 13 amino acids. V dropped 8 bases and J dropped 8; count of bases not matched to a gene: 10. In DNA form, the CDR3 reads TGTGCCAGCGGTAACCAGCGGGGAGGTACGCAGTATTTT. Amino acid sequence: CASGNQRGGTQYF.

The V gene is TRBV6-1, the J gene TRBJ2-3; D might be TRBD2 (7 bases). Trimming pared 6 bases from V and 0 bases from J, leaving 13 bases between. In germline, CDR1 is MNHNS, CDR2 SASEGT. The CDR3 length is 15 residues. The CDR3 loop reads CASRLGGVSTDTQYF. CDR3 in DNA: TGTGCCAGCAGGTTAGGGGGGGTGAGCACAGATACGCAGTATTTT.

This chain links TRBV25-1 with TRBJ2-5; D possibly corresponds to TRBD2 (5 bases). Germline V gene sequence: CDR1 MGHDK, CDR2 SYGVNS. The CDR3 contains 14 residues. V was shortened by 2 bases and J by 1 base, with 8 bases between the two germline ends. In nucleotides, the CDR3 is TGTGCCAGCAGTGAACTGAGCGGCCAAGAGACCCAGTACTTC. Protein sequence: CASSELSGQETQYF.

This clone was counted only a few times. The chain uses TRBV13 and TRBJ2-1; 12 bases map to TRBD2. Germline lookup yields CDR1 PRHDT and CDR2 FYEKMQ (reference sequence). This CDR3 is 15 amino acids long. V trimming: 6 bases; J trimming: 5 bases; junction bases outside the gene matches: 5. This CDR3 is CASSRRTSGDNEQFF. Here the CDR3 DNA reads TGTGCCAGCAGTCGTAGGACTAGCGGGGACAATGAGCAGTTCTTC.

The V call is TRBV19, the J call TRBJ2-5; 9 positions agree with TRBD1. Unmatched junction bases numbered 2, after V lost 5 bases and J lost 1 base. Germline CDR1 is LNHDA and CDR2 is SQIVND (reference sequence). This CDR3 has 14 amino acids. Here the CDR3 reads CASSSGQGQETQYF. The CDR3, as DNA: TGTGCCAGTAGTTCGGGACAGGGCCAAGAGACCCAGTACTTC. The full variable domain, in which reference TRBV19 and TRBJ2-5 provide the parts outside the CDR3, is DGGITQSPKYLFRKEGQNVTLSCEQNLNHDAMYWYRQDPGQGLRLIYYSQIVNDFQKGDIAEGYSVSREKKESFPLTVTSAQKNPTAFYLCASSSGQGQETQYFGPGTRLLVL.

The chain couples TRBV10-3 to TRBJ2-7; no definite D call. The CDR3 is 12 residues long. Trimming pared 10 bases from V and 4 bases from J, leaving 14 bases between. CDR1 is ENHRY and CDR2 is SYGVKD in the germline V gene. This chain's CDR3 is CATGPRPYEQYV. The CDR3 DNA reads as TGTGCCACCGGGCCTCGGCCTTACGAGCAGTACGTC.

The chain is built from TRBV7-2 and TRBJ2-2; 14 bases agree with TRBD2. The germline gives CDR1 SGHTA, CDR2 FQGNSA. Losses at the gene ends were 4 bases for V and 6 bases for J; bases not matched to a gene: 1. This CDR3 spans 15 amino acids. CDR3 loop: CASSSTSGGAGELFF. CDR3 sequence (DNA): TGTGCCAGCAGCTCGACTAGCGGGGGGGCCGGGGAGCTGTTTTTT.

In DNA form, the CDR3 reads TGTGCCAGCAGCCCACAGGGGACTAGCGGGATCGGGGAGCTGTTTTTT. Translating it yields CASSPQGTSGIGELFF. The V gene is TRBV7-2, the J gene TRBJ2-2, with 13 bases fitting TRBD2. Germline V gene lookup returns CDR1 SGHTA and CDR2 FQGNSA. The CDR3 has 16 amino acids. Germline trimming cut 5 bases from V and 7 bases from J; bases unmatched to any gene: 7.

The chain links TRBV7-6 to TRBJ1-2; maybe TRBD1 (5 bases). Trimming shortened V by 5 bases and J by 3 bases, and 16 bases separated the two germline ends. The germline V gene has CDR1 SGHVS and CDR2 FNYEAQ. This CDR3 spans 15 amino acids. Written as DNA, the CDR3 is TGTGCCAGCAGCCTCTCGGCAGGGTGGGACTATGGCTACACCTTC. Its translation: CASSLSAGWDYGYTF.

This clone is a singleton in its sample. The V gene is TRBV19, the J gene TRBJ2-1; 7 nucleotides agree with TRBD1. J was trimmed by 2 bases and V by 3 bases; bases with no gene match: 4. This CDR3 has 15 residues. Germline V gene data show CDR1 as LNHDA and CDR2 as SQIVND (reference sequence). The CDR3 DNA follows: TGTGCCAGTAGTATCCCAGGACAGGCCTACAATGAGCAGTTCTTC. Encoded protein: CASSIPGQAYNEQFF.

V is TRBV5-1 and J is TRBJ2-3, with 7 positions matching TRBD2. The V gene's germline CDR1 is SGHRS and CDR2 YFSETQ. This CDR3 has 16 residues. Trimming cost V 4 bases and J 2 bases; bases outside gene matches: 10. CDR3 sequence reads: CASSRSQRGTTDTQYF. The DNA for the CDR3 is TGCGCCAGCAGCCGATCCCAGCGGGGAACCACAGATACGCAGTATTTT.

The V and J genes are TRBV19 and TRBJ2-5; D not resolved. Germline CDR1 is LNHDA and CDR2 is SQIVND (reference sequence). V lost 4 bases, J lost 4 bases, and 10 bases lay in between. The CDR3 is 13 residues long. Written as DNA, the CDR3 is TGTGCCAGTAGTACCGGCCCTCGAGAGACCCAGTACTTC. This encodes CASSTGPRETQYF. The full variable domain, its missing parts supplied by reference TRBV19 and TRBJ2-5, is DGGITQSPKYLFRKEGQNVTLSCEQNLNHDAMYWYRQDPGQGLRLIYYSQIVNDFQKGDIAEGYSVSREKKESFPLTVTSAQKNPTAFYLCASSTGPRETQYFGPGTRLLVL.

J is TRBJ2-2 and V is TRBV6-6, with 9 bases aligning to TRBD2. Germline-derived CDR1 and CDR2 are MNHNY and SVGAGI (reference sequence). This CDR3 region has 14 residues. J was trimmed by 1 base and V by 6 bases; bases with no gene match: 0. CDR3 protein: CASRTSGNTGELFF. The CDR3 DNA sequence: TGTGCCAGCAGGACTAGCGGGAACACCGGGGAGCTGTTTTTT.

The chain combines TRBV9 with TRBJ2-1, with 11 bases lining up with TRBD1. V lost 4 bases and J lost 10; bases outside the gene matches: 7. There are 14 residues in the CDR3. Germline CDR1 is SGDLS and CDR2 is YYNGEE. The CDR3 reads CASSPGQGAREQFF. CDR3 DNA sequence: TGTGCCAGCAGCCCAGGACAGGGGGCCCGGGAGCAGTTCTTC.

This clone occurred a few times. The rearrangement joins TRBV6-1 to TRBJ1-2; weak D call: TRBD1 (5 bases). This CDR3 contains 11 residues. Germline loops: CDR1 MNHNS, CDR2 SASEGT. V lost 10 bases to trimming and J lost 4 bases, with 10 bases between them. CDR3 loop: CATSDTYGYTF. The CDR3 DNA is TGTGCCACCTCGGACACCTATGGCTACACCTTC.

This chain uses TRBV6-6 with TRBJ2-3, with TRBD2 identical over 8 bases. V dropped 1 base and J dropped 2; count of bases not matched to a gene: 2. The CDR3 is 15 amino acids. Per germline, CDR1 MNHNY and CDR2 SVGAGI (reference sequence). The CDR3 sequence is CASSYLRGDTDTQYF. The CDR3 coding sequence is TGTGCCAGCAGTTACTTGCGGGGGGACACAGATACGCAGTATTTT.

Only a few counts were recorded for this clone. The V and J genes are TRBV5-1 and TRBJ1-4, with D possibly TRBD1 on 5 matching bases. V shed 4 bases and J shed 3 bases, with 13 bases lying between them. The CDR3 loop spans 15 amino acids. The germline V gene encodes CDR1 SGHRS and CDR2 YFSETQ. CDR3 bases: TGCGCCAGCAGCAGCGACGGGGGGGCTAATGAAAAACTGTTTTTT. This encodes CASSSDGGANEKLFF. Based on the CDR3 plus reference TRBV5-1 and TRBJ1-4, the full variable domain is KAGVTQTPRYLIKTRGQQVTLSCSPISGHRSVSWYQQTPGQGLQFLFEYFSETQRNKGNFPGRFSGRQFSNSRSEMNVSTLELGDSALYLCASSSDGGANEKLFFGSGTQLSVL.